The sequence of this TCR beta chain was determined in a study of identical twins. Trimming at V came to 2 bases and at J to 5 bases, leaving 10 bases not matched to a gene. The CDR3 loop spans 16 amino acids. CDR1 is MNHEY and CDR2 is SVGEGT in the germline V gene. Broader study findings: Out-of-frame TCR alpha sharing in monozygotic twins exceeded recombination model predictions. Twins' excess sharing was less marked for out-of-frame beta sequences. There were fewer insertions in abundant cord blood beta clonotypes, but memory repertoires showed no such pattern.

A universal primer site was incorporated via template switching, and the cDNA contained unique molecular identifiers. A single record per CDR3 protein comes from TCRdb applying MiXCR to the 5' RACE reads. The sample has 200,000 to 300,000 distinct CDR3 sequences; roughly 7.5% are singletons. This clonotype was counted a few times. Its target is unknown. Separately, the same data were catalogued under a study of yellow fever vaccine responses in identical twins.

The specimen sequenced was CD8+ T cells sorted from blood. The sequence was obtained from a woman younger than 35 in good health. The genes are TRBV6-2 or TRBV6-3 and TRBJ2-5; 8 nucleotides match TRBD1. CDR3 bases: TGTGCCAGCAGTTACGGAACTTCAGGGGGCTGGGAGACCCAGTACTTC. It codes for CASSYGTSGGWETQYF.